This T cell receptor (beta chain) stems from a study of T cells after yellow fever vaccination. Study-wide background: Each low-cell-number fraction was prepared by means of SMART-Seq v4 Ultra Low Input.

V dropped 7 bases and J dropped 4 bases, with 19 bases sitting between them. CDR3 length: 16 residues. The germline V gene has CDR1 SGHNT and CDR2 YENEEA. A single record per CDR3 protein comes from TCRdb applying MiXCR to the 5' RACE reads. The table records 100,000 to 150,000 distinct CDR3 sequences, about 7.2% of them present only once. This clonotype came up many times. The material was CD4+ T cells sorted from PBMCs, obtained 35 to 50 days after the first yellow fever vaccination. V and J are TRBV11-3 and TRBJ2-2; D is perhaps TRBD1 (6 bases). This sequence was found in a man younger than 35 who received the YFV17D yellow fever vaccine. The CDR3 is CASTQTGYYGTGELFF. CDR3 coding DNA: TGTGCCAGCACCCAAACAGGGTATTATGGCACCGGGGAGCTGTTTTTT.